Below, 31 T cell receptor beta chains from the same sample are listed, as sequenced in a study of identical twins. TCRdb processed the 5' RACE reads anew with MiXCR; each CDR3 protein has one entry. The table has fewer than 650,000 distinct CDR3 sequences, about 7% seen once. These data are also associated with another study on yellow fever vaccine responses in identical twins.

The sequencing sample was made of PBMCs. All receptors derive from a woman between 18 and 30 years old in good health.

This chain uses TRBV27 with TRBJ1-6; D call uncertain. The V end lost 3 bases, the J end lost 7 bases, and 10 bases lay between the germline ends. In germline, CDR1 is MNHEY, CDR2 SMNVEV (reference sequence). The CDR3 length is 14 residues. The CDR3 DNA follows: TGTGCCAGCAGTTTTGGCCAGCGCAATTCACCCCTCCACTTT. Amino acids: CASSFGQRNSPLHF.

In this sample, this clonotype turned up a few times. The chain joins TRBV11-1 to TRBJ2-7, with a possible D match to TRBD2 (5 bases). Trimming pared 5 bases from V and 6 bases from J, leaving 11 bases between. The CDR3 is made up of 12 amino acids. Germline V gene sequence: CDR1 SGHAT, CDR2 FQDESV (reference sequence). CDR3 nucleotides: TGTGCCAGCAGCCGGACTCTTTCCGAGCAGTACGTC. Encoded protein: CASSRTLSEQYV.

With regard to this clonotype: Because the CDR3's place on the DNA is in doubt, the DNA is left out and the CDR3 is given as listed by TCRdb. The V and J genes are TRBV6-5 and TRBJ2-2. Germline loops: CDR1 MNHEY, CDR2 SVGAGI. The CDR3 spans 15 residues, counting both ends. This CDR3 is CASSTSTGNTGELFF.

This clonotype was seen many times. The chain recombines TRBV25-1 with TRBJ2-1; 10 bases are shared with TRBD2. The trim removed 4 bases at V and 4 bases at J, leaving 4 bases unmatched. Germline values: CDR1 MGHDK, CDR2 SYGVNS. This CDR3 has 15 residues. CDR3 protein: CASSAALAGYNEQFF. The DNA of the CDR3 is TGTGCCAGCAGTGCCGCACTAGCGGGGTACAATGAGCAGTTCTTC.

The chain links TRBV20-1 to TRBJ2-5; 10 bases fit TRBD2. The CDR3 loop spans 19 amino acids. Germline V CDR1 and CDR2: DFQATT, SNEGSKA (reference sequence). With V trimmed by 0 bases and J by 5 bases, 18 bases remained unmatched. The CDR3 bases are TGCAGTGCTAGAGAAGGACAGGGAGTGAGCGGGGGGGCCCTGGAGACCCAGTACTTC. This translates into CSAREGQGVSGGALETQYF.

CDR3 in amino acids: CASSLAQGYNEKLFF. The CDR3 DNA follows: TGCGCCAGCAGCCTGGCCCAGGGGTATAATGAAAAACTGTTTTTT. The chain combines TRBV5-1 with TRBJ1-4; D perhaps matches TRBD1 (6 bases). V lost 4 bases and J lost 4, with 14 bases in between. Germline assignment: CDR1 SGHRS and CDR2 YFSETQ. The CDR3 has 15 amino acids.

This clonotype has only a few counts. The chain carries TRBV28 and TRBJ2-1; D might be TRBD2 (6 bases). Germline V CDR1 and CDR2: MDHEN, SYDVKM. This CDR3 contains 13 residues. V was trimmed by 6 bases and J by 6 bases, leaving 12 bases between them. CDR3 in amino acids: CASSRASVNEQFF. CDR3 in DNA: TGTGCCAGCAGCCGGGCTAGCGTCAATGAGCAGTTCTTC.

This clonotype was recorded many times. The chain employs TRBV18 and TRBJ2-1; the D is unclear. Germline CDR1 is KGHSH and CDR2 is LQKENI. CDR3 size: 12 residues. V was cut by 4 bases and J by 8 bases, with 9 bases left in between. CDR3 in amino acids: CASSHLGDEQFF. The CDR3 nucleotides are TGTGCCAGCTCACACCTGGGCGATGAGCAGTTCTTC.

The chain uses TRBV29-1 and TRBJ2-7, with 8 bases lining up with TRBD1. V shed 5 bases and J 6 bases; nucleotides not matched to a gene: 6. This CDR3 region has 12 residues. Germline lookup yields CDR1 SQVTM and CDR2 ANQGSEA. This chain's CDR3 is CSVRKQGGEQYV. The CDR3 bases are TGCAGCGTTCGTAAACAGGGGGGCGAGCAGTACGTC.

This clonotype turned up a few times. The rearrangement links TRBV15 to TRBJ2-5; 8 positions match TRBD2. The trim removed 8 bases at V and 4 bases at J, leaving 6 bases unmatched. The CDR3 extends over 13 amino acids. Germline V gene data show CDR1 as LNHNV and CDR2 as YYDKDF (reference sequence). The CDR3 region is CATRSRGGETQYF. The CDR3 region has the DNA TGTGCCACCCGCTCCCGGGGGGGAGAGACCCAGTACTTC.

This clonotype was seen at least ten times. The chain has TRBV20-1 and TRBJ2-2, with TRBD1 identical over 8 bases. CDR1 and CDR2 from the germline V gene are DFQATT and SNEGSKA (reference sequence). Losses at the gene ends were 2 bases for V and 3 bases for J; bases not matched to a gene: 5. The CDR3 is 15 amino acids. The CDR3 DNA sequence: TGCAGTGCTAGACAACCGGGACAGGACACCGGGGAGCTGTTTTTT. Amino acids: CSARQPGQDTGELFF.

This clonotype has at least ten counts. V gene TRBV12-3 or TRBV12-4 combines with J gene TRBJ2-2; D unclear. Trimming took 2 bases from V and 1 from J, leaving 5 bases between them. CDR3 length equals 14 residues. The DNA of the CDR3 is TGTGCCAGCAGTTTACGACTGAACACCGGGGAGCTGTTTTTT. Translation gives CASSLRLNTGELFF.

This chain's CDR3 is CASSKKGRGGGETQYF. CDR3 DNA: TGTGCCAGCAGCAAAAAAGGACGGGGTGGAGGTGAGACCCAGTACTTC. J is TRBJ2-5 and V is TRBV7-9, with a weak D call TRBD2 (5 bases). The V and J ends lost 5 bases and 5 bases respectively, with 21 bases between them. The CDR3 loop spans 16 amino acids. Germline loops: CDR1 SEHNR, CDR2 FQNEAQ (reference sequence).

At least ten counts were recorded for this clonotype. The chain uses TRBV29-1 and TRBJ1-1; maybe TRBD1 (6 bases). The CDR3 is 14 amino acids. Germline V CDR1 and CDR2: SQVTM, ANQGSEA. The V and J ends lost 1 base and 1 base respectively, with 10 bases between them. The CDR3 DNA reads TGCAGCGTTGAAGTGCAGGGGAAGAACACTGAAGCTTTCTTT. Protein product: CSVEVQGKNTEAFF.

This clonotype was picked up a small number of times. The DNA of the CDR3 is TGTGCCAGCAGTTATGAGGCTAGCTCCTACAATGAGCAGTTCTTC. This sequence encodes CASSYEASSYNEQFF. This chain uses TRBV6-5 with TRBJ2-1; unclear D gene. This CDR3 region has 15 residues. The V and J ends lost 3 bases and 0 bases respectively, with 9 bases between them. CDR1 is MNHEY and CDR2 is SVGAGI in the germline V gene.

The chain recombines TRBV5-6 with TRBJ2-7; D might be TRBD1 or TRBD2, each matching 6 bases. Germline values: CDR1 SGHDT, CDR2 YYEEEE. CDR3 length: 13 amino acids. The V and J ends lost 0 bases and 9 bases respectively, with 13 bases between them. CDR3 DNA sequence: TGTGCCAGCAGCTTGGAAGGGGGGCCGATGCAGTACTTC. Translated: CASSLEGGPMQYF.

This clonotype was seen ten or more times. The chain combines TRBV29-1 with TRBJ2-1; 7 bases are shared with TRBD2. Germline V gene sequence: CDR1 SQVTM, CDR2 ANQGSEA. The V and J ends lost 6 bases and 11 bases, in that order; junction bases with no gene match: 13. CDR3 length equals 13 residues. CDR3 coding DNA: TGCAGCGTACGGGAGGCCACCTTGACTCAGCAGTTCTTC. Its translation is CSVREATLTQQFF.

This clonotype was counted only a few times. This chain joins TRBV7-9 and TRBJ2-3, with 7 bases matching TRBD1. The germline CDR1 and CDR2 sequences are SEHNR and FQNEAQ (reference sequence). V trimming: 2 bases; J trimming: 2 bases; junction bases outside the gene matches: 4. The CDR3 is 15 residues long. CDR3 sequence (DNA): TGTGCCAGCAGCTTAATCCAGGGGGACACAGATACGCAGTATTTT. It is translated as CASSLIQGDTDTQYF. The full variable domain, in which reference TRBV7-9 and TRBJ2-3 provide the parts outside the CDR3, is DTGVSQNPRHKITKRGQNVTFRCDPISEHNRLYWYRQTLGQGPEFLTYFQNEAQLEKSRLLSDRFSAERPKGSFSTLEIQRTEQGDSAMYLCASSLIQGDTDTQYFGPGTRLTVL.

This clonotype was picked up many times. The rearrangement links TRBV5-5 to TRBJ2-5, with D unresolved. Germline CDR1 SGHKS, CDR2 YYEKEE (reference sequence). V gave up 1 base and J gave up 1 base, with 11 bases separating them. The CDR3 is 15 residues long. DNA of the CDR3: TGTGCCAGCAGCTTGTCGACAAGATTCCAAGAGACCCAGTACTTC. Residues: CASSLSTRFQETQYF.

This clonotype appeared a few times. This chain links TRBV2 with TRBJ2-3; 7 nucleotides line up with TRBD2. The CDR3 spans 13 residues. V lost 6 bases to trimming and J lost 4 bases; unmatched junction nucleotides: 4. The germline CDR1 and CDR2 sequences are SNHLY and FYNNEI. As DNA, the CDR3 is TGTGCCAGCAGGAAAGCGGGACCAGATACGCAGTATTTT. Its translation is CASRKAGPDTQYF.

This clonotype was seen more than once but under ten times. The gene calls are TRBV5-1 and TRBJ2-3; no clear D. CDR3 length: 17 residues. CDR1 is SGHRS and CDR2 is YFSETQ in the germline V gene. V gave up 0 bases and J gave up 1 base, with 15 bases separating them. CDR3 nucleotides: TGCGCCAGCAGCTTGGCCGTCCGCGGCCCGGGCACAGATACGCAGTATTTT. It translates to CASSLAVRGPGTDTQYF.

The genes are TRBV3-1 and TRBJ1-1, with 7 positions matching TRBD1. Germline-derived CDR1 and CDR2 are LGHDT and YNNKEL (reference sequence). The length of the CDR3 is 15 residues. The V and J ends lost 4 bases and 5 bases, in that order; junction bases with no gene match: 10. The CDR3 is CASSPRARTGTEAFF. The CDR3 DNA reads as TGTGCCAGCAGCCCTCGGGCCCGGACAGGAACTGAAGCTTTCTTT.

This clonotype has at least ten counts. The chain links TRBV20-1 to TRBJ2-3; D ambiguous. Germline V lookup: CDR1 DFQATT, CDR2 SNEGSKA (reference sequence). The CDR3 spans 14 residues. V shed 3 bases and J shed 2 bases, with 12 bases lying between them. The CDR3 loop reads CSARDPWLTDTQYF. The DNA of the CDR3 is TGCAGTGCTAGGGACCCATGGCTCACAGATACGCAGTATTTT.

This sequence joins TRBV5-4 and TRBJ1-1; 7 bases agree with TRBD1. The V gene's germline CDR1 is SGHNT and CDR2 YYREEE (reference sequence). CDR3 size: 16 residues. V shed 0 bases and J 1 base; nucleotides not matched to a gene: 6. CDR3 sequence (DNA): TGTGCCAGCAGCTTGGGTGGCGGGACAGCGAACACTGAAGCTTTCTTT. Encoded protein: CASSLGGGTANTEAFF.

This clonotype was recorded many times. The rearrangement joins TRBV18 to TRBJ2-1, with a weak D call TRBD1 (6 bases). Trimming removed 3 bases at V and 4 bases at J, with 13 bases between. Germline CDR1 and CDR2: KGHSH and LQKENI. The CDR3 loop spans 15 amino acids. The CDR3 nucleotides are TGTGCCAGCTCACCCGCAGGGGATGAGTACAATGAGCAGTTCTTC. As protein: CASSPAGDEYNEQFF.

This clonotype has more than one count but fewer than ten. CDR3 sequence (DNA): TGTGCCAGCTCACCAATTCAGGACGGGGCCTACGAGCAGTACGTC. This translates into CASSPIQDGAYEQYV. J is TRBJ2-7 and V is TRBV18, with a tentative D call TRBD2 (5 bases). The V and J ends lost 2 bases and 2 bases respectively, with 13 bases between them. The germline V gene has CDR1 KGHSH and CDR2 LQKENI. The CDR3 is made up of 15 amino acids.

The J gene is TRBJ2-1, the V gene TRBV10-3; D ambiguous. The CDR3 consists of 13 residues. Germline CDR1 is ENHRY and CDR2 is SYGVKD. The V end was cut by 8 bases, the J end by 2 bases, with 10 bases between. DNA of the CDR3: TGTGCCATCGAAGGCGAGACCTACAATGAGCAGTTCTTC. This gives the protein CAIEGETYNEQFF.

The chain carries TRBV3-1 and TRBJ1-1; the D gene is possibly TRBD1 (5 bases). The V and J ends lost 4 bases and 3 bases respectively, with 15 bases between them. This CDR3 region has 15 residues. Germline lookup yields CDR1 LGHDT and CDR2 YNNKEL (reference sequence). The CDR3: CASSPGTNEHTEAFF. The CDR3 nucleotides are TGTGCCAGCAGCCCGGGGACCAATGAACACACTGAAGCTTTCTTT.

This clonotype was observed at least ten times. This chain links TRBV5-1 with TRBJ1-3, with D maybe TRBD1 (5 bases). Trimming left V 7 bases short and J 9 bases short, with 23 bases between. The germline CDR1 and CDR2 sequences are SGHRS and YFSETQ. This CDR3 spans 15 amino acids. CDR3 loop: CASGTDGPGVGTIYF. The CDR3 region has the DNA TGCGCCAGCGGGACGGACGGCCCGGGAGTCGGCACCATATATTTT.

This clonotype was counted ten times or more. V and J are TRBV4-1 and TRBJ2-7; D might be TRBD1 or TRBD2, each matching 5 bases. CDR1 and CDR2 from the germline V gene are MGHRA and YSYEKL. The CDR3 runs to 16 residues. The V end was cut by 2 bases, the J end by 2 bases, with 16 bases between. CDR3 protein: CASSQKKGDSAYEQYV. As DNA, the CDR3 is TGCGCCAGCAGCCAAAAGAAGGGAGACAGCGCCTACGAGCAGTACGTC.

Ten or more counts support this clonotype. The chain has TRBV6-5 and TRBJ2-5; the D gene is possibly TRBD2 (7 bases). The V end was cut by 6 bases, the J end by 5 bases, with 19 bases between. The CDR3 runs to 15 residues. Germline CDR1 MNHEY, CDR2 SVGAGI. CDR3 DNA: TGTGCCAGCAGCTCTCGGCGGGGGCTGGAGGAGACCCAGTACTTC. Its translation: CASSSRRGLEETQYF.